This T cell receptor beta chain derives from a study of molecular identifiers for immune sequencing clone quantification. General observations from the study: Spiked-in Jurkat TCR RNA corresponding to one cell was reported as detectable against around 1 million naive cells. Over 97% of effector molecules, but under 1% in naive cells, were held by clones with more than 20 RNA copies.

There are many counts of this clonotype. Its specificity is unknown. Naive CD8 sequencing libraries were generated from 20,000 to 1,000,000 sorted cells, with 10%, 30% or 50% RNA as input. CD8+CD4-CCR7+CD45RA+ sorting gave the naive CD8 T cells. Germline V CDR1 and CDR2: DFQATT, SNEGSKA (reference sequence). The CDR3 is 15 residues long. With 6 bases clipped from V and 2 bases from J, the junction kept 9 bases outside the gene matches. TCRdb re-analysed the PCR reads in MiXCR, keeping a single row per CDR3 protein. This table holds about half a million distinct CDR3 sequences, about 26% found once. This sequence originates from a human donor in good health. Some libraries in this study had Jurkat cell RNA spiked in. The chain has TRBV20-1 and TRBJ2-7; the match to TRBD1 covers 11 bases. Sequenced material: naive CD8+ T cells from blood, with Jurkat cell RNA spiked in. The subset denotes: FACS-sorted CD8+CD4-CCR7+CD45RA+ naive T cells. CDR3 in amino acids: CSAVGQGAVTYEQYF. CDR3 bases: TGCAGTGCCGTCGGACAGGGGGCAGTAACCTACGAGCAGTACTTC.